These T cell receptor beta chains were read from a single sample in a study of low-dose radiotherapy and immunotherapy resistance in tumors. In TCRdb, the reads were re-called with MiXCR into one record per CDR3 protein. The sample lists tens of thousands of distinct CDR3 sequences; less than 25% were seen once. The sample consisted of PBMCs, taken after low-dose radiotherapy plus immunotherapy. Every receptor here comes from a female donor with ovarian cancer. The CDR3 runs from the conserved cysteine through the conserved F or W. A D gene is named only where the DNA matches it firmly. The listing skips clone size in some rows; elsewhere it reads once, few, many or a size class.

V gene	clone size	J gene	D gene	CDR3 protein	CDR3 DNA
TRBV14	few	TRBJ2-7	NA	CASSQDFNRDYEQYF	TGTGCCAGCAGCCAAGATTTCAACAGGGACTACGAGCAGTACTTC
TRBV12-3/TRBV12-4	many	TRBJ2-1	NA	CASSPTDRSYNEQFF	TGTGCCAGCAGTCCGACGGACCGCTCCTACAATGAGCAGTTCTTC
TRBV6-2/TRBV6-3	NA	TRBJ1-2	TRBD1	CASNDEFTGGPDPYGYTF	TGTGCCAGCAATGATGAATTCACAGGGGGGCCAGACCCGTATGGCTACACCTTC
TRBV5-6	many	TRBJ1-6	NA	CASSLSEVSPLHF	TGTGCCAGCAGCTTGTCGGAAGTCTCACCCCTCCACTTT
TRBV28	NA	TRBJ1-4	NA	CASSQGQPNEKLFFFF	NA
TRBV21-1	many	TRBJ2-3	NA	CASSKLGQGAADTQYF	TGTGCCAGCAGCAAATTAGGACAGGGGGCGGCAGATACGCAGTATTTT
TRBV19	few	TRBJ2-7	NA	CASTGTGGPYEQYF	TGTGCCAGTACCGGGACCGGGGGACCCTACGAGCAGTACTTC
TRBV3-1	many	TRBJ2-3	NA	CASSQARVNTQYF	TGTGCCAGCAGCCAGGCCAGGGTAAATACGCAGTATTTT
TRBV3-1	NA	TRBJ2-1	TRBD2	CASSQGGPSGRNEQFF	TGTGCCAGCAGCCAAGGGGGGCCTAGCGGGAGGAATGAGCAGTTCTTC
TRBV20-1	many	TRBJ1-2	NA	CSARPPGSRTYGYTF	TGCAGTGCTAGGCCCCCGGGATCTCGGACCTATGGCTACACCTTC
TRBV15	many	TRBJ2-1	TRBD2	CATSGQTSGRADEQFF	TGTGCCACCAGCGGCCAGACTAGCGGGAGGGCAGATGAGCAGTTCTTC
TRBV28	many	TRBJ1-5	NA	CASSPRQATNQPQHF	TGTGCCAGCAGTCCTAGACAGGCCACCAATCAGCCCCAGCATTTT
TRBV3-1	NA	TRBJ2-1	TRBD2	CASSPSGNSFNEQFF	TGTGCCAGCAGCCCTAGCGGAAACTCCTTCAATGAGCAGTTCTTC
TRBV7-2	many	TRBJ2-3	TRBD2	CASSFGPGGRTQYF	TGTGCCAGCAGCTTTGGTCCGGGGGGGCGAACGCAGTATTTT
TRBV10-3	NA	TRBJ2-1	TRBD2	CAISGQREGYNEQFF	TGTGCCATCAGTGGCCAGCGGGAGGGGTACAATGAGCAGTTCTTC
TRBV5-1	many	TRBJ1-2	NA	CASSEDGDQTTGYTF	TGCGCCAGCAGTGAGGACGGGGACCAAACGACTGGCTACACCTTC
TRBV5-3	many	TRBJ2-5	NA	CASSFTPGVLETQYF	TGTGCCAGCAGCTTCACTCCCGGGGTTTTAGAGACCCAGTACTTC
TRBV9	many	TRBJ1-3	TRBD1	CASSVGSTGPTGNTIYF	TGTGCCAGCAGCGTAGGCTCGACAGGGCCAACTGGAAACACCATATATTTT
TRBV5-1	once	TRBJ2-5	NA	CASSPLDSTETQYF	TGCGCCAGCAGCCCCCTGGACTCGACGGAGACCCAGTACTTC
TRBV20-1	many	TRBJ2-7	NA	CSARESLPVGRVREQYF	TGCAGTGCTAGAGAGTCCCTTCCGGTGGGTCGGGTCCGGGAGCAGTACTTC
TRBV28	many	TRBJ2-1	TRBD1	CASSLGQRVLGEQFF	TGTGCCAGCAGTTTGGGACAGAGGGTTCTGGGTGAGCAGTTCTTC
TRBV7-9	many	TRBJ2-5	TRBD2	CASSLGGLAGGETQYF	TGTGCCAGCAGCTTAGGTGGCCTAGCGGGAGGGGAGACCCAGTACTTC
TRBV6-8	NA	TRBJ2-1	TRBD2	CASSRTGGLSSYNEQFF	TGTGCCAGCAGCCGAACGGGGGGACTAAGCTCCTACAATGAGCAGTTCTTC
TRBV6-2/TRBV6-3	many	TRBJ2-4	NA	CASSPRFGVNIQYF	TGTGCCAGCAGTCCGCGGTTTGGGGTAAACATTCAGTACTTC
TRBV6-5	NA	TRBJ2-3	NA	CASSYLRDGTSTDTQYF	TGTGCCAGCAGTTACCTCCGGGACGGAACTAGCACAGATACGCAGTATTTT
TRBV3-1	many	TRBJ2-5	NA	CASSQEGQYQETQYF	TGTGCCAGCAGCCAAGAGGGACAATATCAAGAGACCCAGTACTTC
TRBV6-2/TRBV6-3	many	TRBJ1-5	NA	CASSYALEGGQPQHF	TGTGCCAGCAGTTACGCCTTGGAGGGGGGTCAGCCCCAGCATTTT
TRBV27	many	TRBJ1-6	NA	CASSVQRDGNSPLHF	TGTGCCAGCAGTGTGCAACGGGACGGGAATTCACCCCTCCACTTT
TRBV4-1	many	TRBJ2-1	TRBD2	CASSLDRGGSYNEQFF	TGCGCCAGCAGCCTCGACCGGGGGGGCTCCTACAATGAGCAGTTCTTC
TRBV28	few	TRBJ2-3	TRBD1	CASSDGQGGRDTQYF	TGTGCCAGCAGTGACGGACAGGGGGGGAGGGATACGCAGTATTTT
TRBV11-3	many	TRBJ2-3	NA	CASSLQGIFTDTQYF	TGTGCCAGCAGCTTACAGGGGATCTTCACAGATACGCAGTATTTT
TRBV20-1	many	TRBJ2-5	TRBD2	CSARDAAGTSGTRSQYF	TGCAGTGCTAGAGATGCTGCCGGGACTAGCGGGACCCGGTCCCAGTACTTC
TRBV5-1	NA	TRBJ1-6	NA	CASTPDGGWNSPLHF	TGCGCCAGCACCCCGGATGGGGGATGGAATTCACCCCTCCACTTT
TRBV6-2/TRBV6-3	many	TRBJ1-6	NA	CASSKTAAANFSPLHF	TGTGCCAGCAGCAAGACAGCGGCTGCTAATTTTTCACCCCTCCACTTT
TRBV4-1	NA	TRBJ2-7	NA	CASSPKGLGYEQYF	TGCGCCAGCAGCCCCAAGGGTTTGGGGTACGAGCAGTACTTC
TRBV27	many	TRBJ2-2	NA	CASSRQLPNAGELFF	TGTGCCAGCAGTCGACAGCTCCCGAACGCCGGGGAGCTGTTTTTT
TRBV7-8	many	TRBJ2-3	NA	CASSLVPRPPTDTQYF	TGTGCCAGCAGCTTAGTACCGAGGCCCCCCACAGATACGCAGTATTTT
TRBV5-6	many	TRBJ1-5	NA	CASSTWGQPQHF	TGTGCCAGCAGCACCTGGGGCCAGCCCCAGCATTTT
TRBV27	NA	TRBJ1-5	NA	CASKTWDQPQHF	TGTGCCAGCAAGACATGGGATCAGCCCCAGCATTTT
TRBV6-2/TRBV6-3	NA	TRBJ1-1	TRBD1	CASSRGQGGEAFF	TGTGCCAGCAGTCGAGGACAGGGCGGTGAAGCTTTCTTT
TRBV29-1	many	TRBJ2-1	TRBD2	CSARSSGSYNEQFF	TGCAGCGCCCGGTCTAGCGGGAGCTACAATGAGCAGTTCTTC
TRBV7-2	NA	TRBJ2-3	TRBD2	CASSSAGSGKVTDTQYF	TGTGCCAGCAGCTCAGCGGGAAGCGGCAAAGTCACAGATACGCAGTATTTT
TRBV4-1	NA	TRBJ2-2	TRBD1	CASSQVMMGQGRATGELFF	TGCGCCAGCAGCCAAGTCATGATGGGACAGGGAAGAGCCACCGGGGAGCTGTTTTTT
TRBV10-3	many	TRBJ2-1	TRBD2	CAISGGTSGRASNEQFF	TGTGCCATCAGTGGGGGGACTAGCGGGAGGGCCTCCAATGAGCAGTTCTTC
TRBV7-9	many	TRBJ2-1	NA	CASSSPGPQAYNEQFF	TGTGCCAGCAGCTCCCCGGGACCTCAGGCCTACAATGAGCAGTTCTTC
TRBV5-1	NA	TRBJ1-1	NA	CASSFNGPRGTEAFF	TGCGCCAGCAGCTTCAACGGACCTCGGGGGACTGAAGCTTTCTTT
TRBV6-2/TRBV6-3	many	TRBJ2-2	TRBD2	CASRLRPSGANTGELFF	TGTGCCAGCAGGCTACGGCCTAGCGGGGCTAACACCGGGGAGCTGTTTTTT
TRBV14	many	TRBJ1-3	NA	CASSQIEGSSGNTIYF	TGTGCCAGCAGCCAGATAGAGGGCTCCTCTGGAAACACCATATATTTT
TRBV6-2/TRBV6-3	few	TRBJ2-1	NA	CASSYHRGGGPYNEQFF	TGTGCCAGCAGTTACCACAGAGGGGGGGGACCTTACAATGAGCAGTTCTTC
TRBV28	many	TRBJ2-7	NA	CASSYTGFSYEQYF	TGTGCCAGCAGCTACACAGGGTTTTCCTACGAGCAGTACTTC
TRBV28	many	TRBJ1-2	NA	CASSLQLINYGYTF	TGTGCCAGCAGTTTACAGTTAATTAACTATGGCTACACCTTC
TRBV7-3	many	TRBJ1-5	NA	CASSLSRSWVNQGQPQHF	TGTGCCAGCAGCTTAAGCCGATCCTGGGTGAATCAGGGTCAGCCCCAGCATTTT
TRBV12-3/TRBV12-4	many	TRBJ1-5	NA	CASSKNPGNQPQHF	TGTGCCAGCAGCAAAAACCCGGGCAATCAGCCCCAGCATTTT
TRBV3-1	many	TRBJ2-5	TRBD2	CASSRGAGTPQETQYF	TGTGCCAGCAGCAGGGGAGCGGGGACCCCACAAGAGACCCAGTACTTC
TRBV29-1	many	TRBJ1-3	NA	CSVEGTTSGNTIYF	TGCAGCGTTGAAGGGACAACCTCTGGAAACACCATATATTTT
TRBV20-1	many	TRBJ2-7	TRBD1	CSARLQGYSYEQYF	TGCAGTGCCCGACTACAGGGGTACTCCTACGAGCAGTACTTC
TRBV4-1	many	TRBJ2-5	NA	CASSPGASYQETQYF	TGCGCCAGCAGCCCCGGCGCCTCGTACCAAGAGACCCAGTACTTC
TRBV27	many	TRBJ2-5	NA	CASSSHPQTQYF	TGTGCCAGCAGCTCGCATCCCCAGACCCAGTACTTC